This TCR beta chain was captured in a study of blood T cell repertoires in COVID-19. The overall study: From the United States, Italy and Spain came samples of acute and convalescent COVID-19. T cells, B-cell-depleted T cells, or PBMCs supplied cDNA or gDNA.

J lost 4 bases, V lost 2 bases, and 4 bases had no gene match. This CDR3 spans 15 amino acids. Germline V gene data show CDR1 as SGHTA and CDR2 as FQGNSA. Authors' analysis steps: How many nucleated cells were present was estimated from reference gene primer amplification. The method was immunoSEQ multiplex PCR; TCRdb's version includes in-frame clones alone and lacks a portion of them. V, J and clone size are taken as reported in that table, and D and trimming were inferred from the DNA itself. The data contain 80,000 to 90,000 clones, around 88% of them singletons. The sequencing sample was made of peripheral blood. This sequence joins TRBV7-2 and TRBJ1-2; 10 bases line up with TRBD1. The TCR was taken from an elderly man with active or convalescent COVID-19. CDR3 bases: TGTGCCAGCAGCTTATTACGGGACAGGGGCTATGGCTACACCTTC. It translates to CASSLLRDRGYGYTF.